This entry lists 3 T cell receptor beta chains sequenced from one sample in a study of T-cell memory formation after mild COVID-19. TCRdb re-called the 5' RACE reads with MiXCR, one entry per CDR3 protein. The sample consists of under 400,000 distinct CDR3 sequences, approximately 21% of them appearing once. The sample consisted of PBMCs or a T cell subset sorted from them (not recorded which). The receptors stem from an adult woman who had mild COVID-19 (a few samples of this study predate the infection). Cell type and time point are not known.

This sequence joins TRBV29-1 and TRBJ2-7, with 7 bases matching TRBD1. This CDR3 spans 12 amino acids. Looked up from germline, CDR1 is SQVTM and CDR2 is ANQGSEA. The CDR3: CSTRGTAYEQYF. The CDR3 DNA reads TGCAGTACCCGAGGGACAGCCTACGAGCAGTACTTC.

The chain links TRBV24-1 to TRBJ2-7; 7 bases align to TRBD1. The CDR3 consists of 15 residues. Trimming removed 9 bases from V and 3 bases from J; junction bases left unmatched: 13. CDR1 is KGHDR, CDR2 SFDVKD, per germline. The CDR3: CATAEQGSLGYEQYF. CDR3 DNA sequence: TGTGCCACCGCAGAACAGGGGTCGTTGGGCTACGAGCAGTACTTC.

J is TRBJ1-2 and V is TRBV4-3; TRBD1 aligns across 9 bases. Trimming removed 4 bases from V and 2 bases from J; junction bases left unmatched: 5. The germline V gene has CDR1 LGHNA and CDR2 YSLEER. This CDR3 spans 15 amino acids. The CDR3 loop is CASSPGTGPNYGYTF. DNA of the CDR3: TGCGCCAGCAGCCCCGGGACAGGGCCCAACTATGGCTACACCTTC.